The rows below give T cell receptor beta chains drawn from one sample of a study of T cells after yellow fever vaccination. TCRdb analysed the 5' RACE reads with MiXCR anew, one entry per CDR3 protein. Among fewer than 350,000 distinct CDR3 sequences, more than 3% were seen once, and the ten largest hold around 20%. Sequencing was performed on PBMCs, taken on the day of the yellow fever booster vaccination. All receptors come from a young man who received the YFV17D yellow fever vaccine. Both conserved end residues are part of each CDR3. D genes are given only for firm matches. For some rows the clone size is stated as once, few or many, or as a class when expanded; others skip it.

DNA	CDR3	size	D	J	V
TGTGCCAGCAAGTTGGGACACCATAATGAAAAACTGTTTTTT	CASKLGHHNEKLFF	many	.	TRBJ1-4	TRBV27
TGTGCCAGCAGATCAGGACAGGAGTACGAGCAGTACTTC	CASRSGQEYEQYF	many	TRBD1	TRBJ2-7	TRBV6-2/TRBV6-3
TGTGCCAGCAGCCGTCCCGACTTCCTGACCGGGGAGCTGTTTTTT	CASSRPDFLTGELFF	few	.	TRBJ2-2	TRBV6-5
TGTGCCAGCAGCTTAGATTTCCCCCTGGGGCGGAAAAGCTCCTACGAGCAGTACTTC	CASSLDFPLGRKSSYEQYF	many	.	TRBJ2-7	TRBV11-2
TGTGCCAGCAGCTTCAGGGCGATCGAGACCCAGTACTTC	CASSFRAIETQYF	few	.	TRBJ2-5	TRBV11-1
TGTGCCAGCCTTCTCCGGGGACAGGGAGACACCGGGGAGCTGTTTTTT	CASLLRGQGDTGELFF	few	TRBD1	TRBJ2-2	TRBV19
TGCGCCAGCAGCCAAGATCTAGCGGGGGGACGTTCCTACAATGAGCAGTTCTTC	CASSQDLAGGRSYNEQFF	few	TRBD2	TRBJ2-1	TRBV4-3
TGTGCCATCAGTGAAACTAACCCGGGGGACACAGATACGCAGTATTTT	CAISETNPGDTDTQYF	many	.	TRBJ2-3	TRBV10-3
TGCAGCGTTGAAAAGACGGACCCAGGGGAGACCCAGTACTTC	CSVEKTDPGETQYF	.	.	TRBJ2-5	TRBV29-1
TGTGCCATCAGTGATTGGAGGACGGACTCCTACGAGCAGTACTTC	CAISDWRTDSYEQYF	many	.	TRBJ2-7	TRBV10-3
TGTGCCAGCACGGCCGTCGGGGAGGGGACAGATACGCAGTATTTT	CASTAVGEGTDTQYF	few	TRBD2	TRBJ2-3	TRBV6-2/TRBV6-3
TGTGCCAGCAGTTTTGGGGTAGCCAAAAACATTCAGTACTTC	CASSFGVAKNIQYF	many	.	TRBJ2-4	TRBV12-3/TRBV12-4
TGTGCCAGCAGGGGTAGGATCTATGGCTACACCTTC	CASRGRIYGYTF	many	.	TRBJ1-2	TRBV25-1
TGTGCCTTCACGGGCCTAGCGGACACAGATACGCAGTATTTT	CAFTGLADTDTQYF	many	TRBD2	TRBJ2-3	TRBV7-9
TGTGCCAGCAGCCAGCACCCGGGACAGATGAACACTGAAGCTTTCTTT	CASSQHPGQMNTEAFF	few	TRBD1	TRBJ1-1	TRBV3-1
TGTGCCAGTTCCGGGTCGGACTCTGGGGCCAACGTCCTGACTTTC	CASSGSDSGANVLTF	few	.	TRBJ2-6	TRBV19
TGTGCTAGTGGTTTAGATCCCCCCGGGGATACGCAGTATTTT	CASGLDPPGDTQYF	few	.	TRBJ2-3	TRBV12-5
TGTGCCAGCAGCGCGGGGGCTAATCTAAACTCCTACAATGAGCAGTTCTTC	CASSAGANLNSYNEQFF	few	.	TRBJ2-1	TRBV9
TGTGCCAGCAGCCCAGAGTACCTGAACACTGAAGCTTTCTTT	CASSPEYLNTEAFF	many	.	TRBJ1-1	TRBV3-1
TGTGCCAGCATCAAAGTGACAGGGGGAAACTATGGCTACACCTTC	CASIKVTGGNYGYTF	many	TRBD1	TRBJ1-2	TRBV6-1
TGCAGTGCTAGAGCCGGGACTTCTTTCGAGCAGTACTTC	CSARAGTSFEQYF	many	.	TRBJ2-7	TRBV20-1
TGTGCCAGCAGTTACTCAGGGTTAGAATATAGCAATCAGCCCCAGCATTTT	CASSYSGLEYSNQPQHF	few	.	TRBJ1-5	TRBV6-6
TGTGCCAGCGGTCTCAGTAGCAATCAGCCCCAGCATTTT	CASGLSSNQPQHF	.	.	TRBJ1-5	TRBV27
TGTGCCATCAGTGCACAGCCTATCCAAGAGACCCAGTACTTC	CAISAQPIQETQYF	many	.	TRBJ2-5	TRBV10-3
TGTGCCAGCAGTTTCGGGCGGGGGGCCCCACAAGAGACCCAGTACTTC	CASSFGRGAPQETQYF	.	TRBD2	TRBJ2-5	TRBV12-3/TRBV12-4
TGTGCCAGCAGTGGGACAGAGGGTTGGGGCAATCAGCCCCAGCATTTT	CASSGTEGWGNQPQHF	.	.	TRBJ1-5	TRBV6-1
TGTGCCAGCACCAGAGGACAGGGGTTTCTTGGCTACACCTTC	CASTRGQGFLGYTF	many	TRBD1	TRBJ1-2	TRBV2